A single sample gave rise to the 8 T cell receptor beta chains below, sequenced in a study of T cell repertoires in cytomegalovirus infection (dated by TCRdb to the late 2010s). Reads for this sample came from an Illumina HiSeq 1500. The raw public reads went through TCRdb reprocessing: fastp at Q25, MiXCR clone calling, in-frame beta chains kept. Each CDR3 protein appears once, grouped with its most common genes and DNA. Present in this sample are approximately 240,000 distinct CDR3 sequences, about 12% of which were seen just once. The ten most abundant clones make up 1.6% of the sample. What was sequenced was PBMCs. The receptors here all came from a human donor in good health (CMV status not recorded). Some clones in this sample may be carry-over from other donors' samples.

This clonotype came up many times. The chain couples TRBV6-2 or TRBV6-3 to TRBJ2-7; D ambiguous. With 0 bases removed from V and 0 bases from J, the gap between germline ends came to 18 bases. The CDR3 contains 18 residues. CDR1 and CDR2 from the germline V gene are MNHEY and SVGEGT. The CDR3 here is CASSYSSTGSPSSYEQYF. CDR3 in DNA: TGTGCCAGCAGTTACTCGTCGACGGGCAGCCCAAGCTCCTACGAGCAGTACTTC.

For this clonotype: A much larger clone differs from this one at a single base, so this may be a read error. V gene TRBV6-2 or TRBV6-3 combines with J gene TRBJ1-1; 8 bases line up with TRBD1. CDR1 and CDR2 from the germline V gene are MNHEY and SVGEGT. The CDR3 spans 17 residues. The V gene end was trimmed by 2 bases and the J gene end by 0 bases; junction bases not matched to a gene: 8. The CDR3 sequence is CASSYTTGGSLNTEAFF. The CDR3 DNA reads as TGTGCCAGCAGTTACACTACAGGGGGAAGTCTGAACACTGAAGCTTTCTTT.

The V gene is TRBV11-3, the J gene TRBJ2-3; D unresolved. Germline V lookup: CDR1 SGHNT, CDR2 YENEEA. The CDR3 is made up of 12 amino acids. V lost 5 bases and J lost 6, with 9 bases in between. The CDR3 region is CASSAMGDTQYF. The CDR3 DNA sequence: TGTGCCAGCAGCGCCATGGGGGATACGCAGTATTTT.

CDR3 DNA: TGTGCCAGCTCCCCTCCGGGGTCGGAGCGTGAAGCTTTCTTT. As protein: CASSPPGSEREAFF. The chain joins TRBV18 to TRBJ1-1; D unclear. This CDR3 comprises 14 residues. V was cut by 6 bases and J by 7 bases, with 18 bases left in between. Germline lookup yields CDR1 KGHSH and CDR2 LQKENI.

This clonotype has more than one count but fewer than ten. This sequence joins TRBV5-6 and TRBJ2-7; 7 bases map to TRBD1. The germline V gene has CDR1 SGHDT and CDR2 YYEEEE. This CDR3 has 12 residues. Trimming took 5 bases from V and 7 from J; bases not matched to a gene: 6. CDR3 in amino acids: CASSDRDREQYF. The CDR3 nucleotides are TGTGCCAGCAGTGACAGGGATCGGGAGCAGTACTTC.

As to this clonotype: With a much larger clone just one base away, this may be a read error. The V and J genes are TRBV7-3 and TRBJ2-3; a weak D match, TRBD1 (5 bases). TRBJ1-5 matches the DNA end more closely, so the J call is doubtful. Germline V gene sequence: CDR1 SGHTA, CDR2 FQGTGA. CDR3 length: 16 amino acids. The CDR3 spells CASSLLAGGNTDTQHF. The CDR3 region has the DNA TGTGCCAGCAGCCTTCTAGCGGGGGGGAACACAGATACGCAGCATTTT.

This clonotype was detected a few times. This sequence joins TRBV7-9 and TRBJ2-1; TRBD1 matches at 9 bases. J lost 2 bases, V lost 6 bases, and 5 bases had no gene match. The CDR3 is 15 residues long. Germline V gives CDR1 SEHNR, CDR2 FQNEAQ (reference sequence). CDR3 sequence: CASRDTGGTYNEQFF. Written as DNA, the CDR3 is TGTGCCAGCAGAGACACAGGGGGCACCTACAATGAGCAGTTCTTC. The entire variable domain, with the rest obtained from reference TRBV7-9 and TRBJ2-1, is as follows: DTGVSQNPRHKITKRGQNVTFRCDPISEHNRLYWYRQTLGQGPEFLTYFQNEAQLEKSRLLSDRFSAERPKGSFSTLEIQRTEQGDSAMYLCASRDTGGTYNEQFFGPGTRLTVL.

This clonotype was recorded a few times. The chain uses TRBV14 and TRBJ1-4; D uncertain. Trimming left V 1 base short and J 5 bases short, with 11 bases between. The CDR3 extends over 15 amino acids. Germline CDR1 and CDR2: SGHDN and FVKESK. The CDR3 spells CASSQGNIGNEKLFF. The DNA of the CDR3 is TGTGCCAGCAGCCAAGGGAATATCGGAAATGAAAAACTGTTTTTT.